This T cell receptor beta chain came from a study of blood T cell repertoires in COVID-19. About the study: From the United States, Italy and Spain came samples of acute and convalescent COVID-19. T cells, B-cell-depleted T cells, or PBMCs provided the cDNA or gDNA that served as material.

The Seattle patients joined while their infection was active and were tracked longitudinally afterward. J lost 3 bases, V lost 5 bases, and 12 bases had no gene match. Germline CDR1 is MNHEY and CDR2 is SMNVEV (reference sequence). CDR3 length: 17 amino acids. Methods used by the authors: Estimation of nucleated cell counts was performed using reference gene primer amplification. Sequencing used immunoSEQ multiplex PCR; TCRdb keeps in-frame clones, though not all of them. D and trimming were read from the DNA, whereas the V and J calls and clone size are those reported in that table. The profile shows about 200,000 clones, approximately 78% of them singletons.

Sample: peripheral blood. The chain has TRBV27 and TRBJ2-1, with TRBD1 matching 8 bases. This TCR came from an elderly woman with COVID-19, enrolled during active disease. CDR3 loop: CASSLAGGTGYYNEQFF. The CDR3 coding sequence is TGTGCCAGCAGTCTTGCCGGTGGGACAGGATACTACAATGAGCAGTTCTTC.